This T cell receptor beta chain was identified in a study of T cells in Graves' hyperthyroidism and ophthalmopathy. Diagnosis relied on clinical symptoms, serum thyroxine and TRAb, thyroid ultrasound and orbital computed tomography. Germline lookup yields CDR1 GTSNPN and CDR2 SVGIG (reference sequence). V was pared by 1 base and J by 5 bases, with 8 bases between. This CDR3 comprises 12 residues. This clonotype has at least ten counts. Its antigen is undetermined. From RNA transcripts, TCR beta CDR3 regions were amplified. With the HTBI primer set, the TCR CDR3 went through a first round of RT-PCR. TCRdb recomputed calls from the multiplex PCR reads with MiXCR, one row per CDR3 protein. Of 150,000 or so distinct CDR3 sequences in the sample, 8% to 9.5% are singletons; the top ten hold around 20%. The study, taken as a whole, reports: Ophthalmopathy, which appeared later, was predicted by the model a median about 6.8 months before onset.

The chain uses TRBV30 and TRBJ2-5; possibly TRBD2 for D (6 bases). This receptor was taken from a woman under 30 with Graves' hyperthyroidism that later progressed to Graves' ophthalmopathy. Sequenced material: blood. The CDR3 sequence: CAWSEGRETQYF. The CDR3 bases are TGTGCCTGGAGTGAAGGGAGGGAGACCCAGTACTTC.